This T cell receptor beta chain appears in the sequencing data of a study of blood T cell repertoires in COVID-19. Across the study: PBMCs, B-cell-depleted T cells, or T cells provided the cDNA or gDNA that made up the material.

Trimming cost V 0 bases and J 6 bases; bases outside gene matches: 5. The CDR3 has 16 residues. The germline gives CDR1 MNHNS, CDR2 SASEGT. In the original workflow: Reference gene primer amplification yielded estimated nucleated cell counts. Produced via immunoSEQ multiplex PCR; TCRdb's table is partial and in-frame only. The V and J calls and clone size are taken from that table; D and trimming were inferred from the DNA. The sample shows a few hundred thousand clones, 90% of them seen only once. The sequencing input was PBMCs or T cells enriched from blood (not recorded which). The chain couples TRBV6-1 to TRBJ2-1, with TRBD1 matching over 10 bases. The sequence derives from a woman between 18 and 29 years old with acute COVID-19. CDR3 protein: CASSEADGTGANEQFF. The DNA of the CDR3 is TGTGCCAGCAGTGAAGCGGATGGGACAGGGGCCAATGAGCAGTTCTTC.